The 16 T cell receptor beta chains reported below all come from one sample, sequenced in a study of T cells in localized non-small cell lung cancer (dated by TCRdb to about 2020). The library was prepared using the immunoSEQ multiplex PCR assay. TCRdb's version of the immuneACCESS table is confined to in-frame rearrangements and falls short of the full clone set. An unresolved V gene accounts for under half of the shortfall where checked; the remainder is of unknown origin. A total of roughly 11,000 clones appear in this sample, 29% of them only once. The top ten clonotypes cover about 5.1% of the sample. Sequencing was performed on lung tumor tissue, taken before any cancer treatment. The receptors were gathered from a man aged 35 to 69 with stage I lung adenocarcinoma.

This clone turned up a few times. This rearrangement joins TRBV9 to TRBJ1-3; D gene unclear. V lost 5 bases and J 3 bases, leaving 12 bases between the germline ends. From germline, CDR1 is SGDLS and CDR2 YYNGEE. This CDR3 region has 14 residues. In DNA form, the CDR3 reads TGTGCCAGCAGTATTGGGCTACTTGGAAACACCATATATTTT. This codes for CASSIGLLGNTIYF. Filled out from reference TRBV9 and TRBJ1-3, the complete variable domain reads DSGVTQTPKHLITATGQRVTLRCSPRSGDLSVYWYQQSLDQGLQFLIQYYNGEERAKGNILERFSAQQFPDLHSELNLSSLELGDSALYFCASSIGLLGNTIYFGEGSWLTVV.

The chain has TRBV29-1 and TRBJ2-4, with D perhaps assigned TRBD1 or TRBD2 (6 bases each). V lost 2 bases, J lost 9 bases, and 11 bases lay in between. Germline assignment: CDR1 SQVTM and CDR2 ANQGSEA. The CDR3 runs 12 residues. CDR3 protein: CSVERQEGIQYF. In DNA, the CDR3 is TGCAGCGTTGAAAGACAGGAGGGCATTCAGTACTTC.

This clone was seen more than once but under ten times. The chain employs TRBV9 and TRBJ1-5, with D tentatively TRBD1 (5 bases). CDR3 length: 13 amino acids. Germline V gives CDR1 SGDLS, CDR2 YYNGEE. With 3 bases removed from V and 6 bases from J, the gap between germline ends came to 10 bases. The CDR3 here is CASSAHGGQPQHF. CDR3 DNA: TGTGCCAGCAGCGCCCATGGGGGTCAGCCCCAGCATTTT.

The chain has TRBV5-1 and TRBJ2-3; 7 bases match TRBD2. The CDR3 loop spans 17 amino acids. Unmatched junction bases numbered 13, after V lost 4 bases and J lost 2 bases. CDR1 and CDR2 (germline): SGHRS, YFSETQ. CDR3 amino acids: CASSPTGRGITTDTQYF. CDR3 DNA sequence: TGCGCCAGCAGCCCAACCGGGCGGGGGATAACCACAGATACGCAGTATTTT.

This clone was counted a few times. The DNA of the CDR3 is TGTGCCAGCAGCCTCATGACGGGCGGGCAGCCCCAGCATTTT. This encodes CASSLMTGGQPQHF. The rearrangement uses TRBV11-3 and TRBJ1-5; no definite D call. Germline V gives CDR1 SGHNT, CDR2 YENEEA. The V and J ends lost 5 bases and 7 bases respectively, with 15 bases between them. The CDR3 is 14 residues long.

This clone was observed many times. The chain links TRBV11-3 to TRBJ2-2; 10 nucleotides agree with TRBD1. The CDR3 has 17 amino acids. The germline CDR1 and CDR2 sequences are SGHNT and YENEEA. Trimming removed 0 bases from V and 1 base from J; junction bases left unmatched: 2. CDR3 sequence: CASSLETGGKNTGELFF. CDR3 in DNA: TGTGCCAGCAGCTTAGAGACAGGGGGCAAGAACACCGGGGAGCTGTTTTTT.

The chain combines TRBV5-1 with TRBJ1-6, with 7 positions matching TRBD1. The CDR3 sequence is 16 residues long. V was pared by 4 bases and J by 8 bases, with 12 bases of the junction left unmatched. Germline-derived CDR1 and CDR2 are SGHRS and YFSETQ. The CDR3 coding sequence is TGCGCCAGCAGCATAGCGACAGGGAGACGGGATTCACCCCTCCACTTT. This codes for CASSIATGRRDSPLHF.

The CDR3 coding sequence is TGTGCCAGTATAGCCTACCCGGGACAAGGCAATCAGCCCCAGCATTTT. Encoded protein: CASIAYPGQGNQPQHF. The chain employs TRBV19 and TRBJ1-5, with a possible D match to TRBD1 (6 bases). This CDR3 is 16 amino acids long. From germline, CDR1 is LNHDA and CDR2 SQIVND (reference sequence). Trimming took 7 bases from V and 2 from J, leaving 18 bases between them. Using reference TRBV19 and TRBJ1-5 for the parts outside the CDR3, the full variable domain is DGGITQSPKYLFRKEGQNVTLSCEQNLNHDAMYWYRQDPGQGLRLIYYSQIVNDFQKGDIAEGYSVSREKKESFPLTVTSAQKNPTAFYLCASIAYPGQGNQPQHFGDGTRLSIL.

This clone was picked up a small number of times. The chain links TRBV6-8 to TRBJ1-6; no reliable D call. V gave up 7 bases and J gave up 5 bases, with 12 bases separating them. Germline assignment: CDR1 MNHGY and CDR2 SAAAGT. The CDR3 is made up of 14 amino acids. The CDR3 DNA is TGTGCCAGCAACCTCAAGGGCGATAATTCACCCCTCCACTTT. This encodes CASNLKGDNSPLHF.

This clone occurred a few times. This chain uses TRBV11-3 with TRBJ1-3; TRBD1 matches 7 bases. Germline assignment: CDR1 SGHNT and CDR2 YENEEA. Trimming at V came to 5 bases and at J to 0 bases, leaving 4 bases not matched to a gene. CDR3 length: 15 amino acids. The CDR3 region is CASSKTGISGNTIYF. In nucleotides, the CDR3 is TGTGCCAGCAGCAAGACAGGGATCTCTGGAAACACCATATATTTT.

This clone was detected only a few times. This chain links TRBV6-8 with TRBJ1-5, with 7 bases fitting TRBD1. This CDR3 comprises 16 residues. J lost 2 bases, V lost 5 bases, and 9 bases had no gene match. Germline V gene sequence: CDR1 MNHGY, CDR2 SAAAGT. This CDR3 reads CASSAARGIGNQPQHF. CDR3 in DNA: TGTGCCAGCAGTGCCGCCAGGGGGATTGGCAATCAGCCCCAGCATTTT.

The rearrangement uses TRBV6-8 and TRBJ1-2; no clear D. Trimming shortened V by 3 bases and J by 6 bases, and 11 bases separated the two germline ends. There are 13 residues in the CDR3. Germline values: CDR1 MNHGY, CDR2 SAAAGT. CDR3 nucleotides: TGTGCCAGCAGTTATCAATCTCTAGATGGCTACACCTTC. Its translation is CASSYQSLDGYTF.

The chain joins TRBV10-3 to TRBJ1-1; possible D gene TRBD1, 5 bases. V lost 5 bases and J lost 5, with 15 bases in between. This CDR3 region has 14 residues. The germline CDR1 and CDR2 sequences are ENHRY and SYGVKD. The DNA of the CDR3 is TGTGCCATCAGTCGTGAAGGGGATAGGACTGAAGCTTTCTTT. Its protein product is CAISREGDRTEAFF.

The rearrangement uses TRBV19 and TRBJ1-1; 9 bases are a match to TRBD1. The CDR3 runs 14 residues. Germline CDR1 LNHDA, CDR2 SQIVND (reference sequence). V shed 5 bases, J shed 0 bases, and the junction held 1 base outside the gene matches. The DNA of the CDR3 is TGTGCCAGTAGTGGGACAGGGATGAACACTGAAGCTTTCTTT. It is translated as CASSGTGMNTEAFF.

This clone was detected many times. The chain links TRBV11-3 to TRBJ1-2; D gene unclear. CDR3 length: 14 amino acids. Germline CDR1 and CDR2: SGHNT and YENEEA. Trimming pared 7 bases from V and 6 bases from J, leaving 18 bases between. The CDR3 loop reads CASKLGEWKHGYTF. CDR3 coding DNA: TGTGCCAGCAAGCTTGGGGAGTGGAAGCATGGCTACACCTTC.

V and J are TRBV29-1 and TRBJ2-2; D is tentatively TRBD1 or TRBD2 (5 bases each). This CDR3 is built from 14 residues. Trimming left V 5 bases short and J 0 bases short, with 10 bases between. Germline V gene sequence: CDR1 SQVTM, CDR2 ANQGSEA. CDR3 residues: CSVPGTANTGELFF. The CDR3, as DNA: TGCAGCGTTCCCGGGACCGCGAACACCGGGGAGCTGTTTTTT.